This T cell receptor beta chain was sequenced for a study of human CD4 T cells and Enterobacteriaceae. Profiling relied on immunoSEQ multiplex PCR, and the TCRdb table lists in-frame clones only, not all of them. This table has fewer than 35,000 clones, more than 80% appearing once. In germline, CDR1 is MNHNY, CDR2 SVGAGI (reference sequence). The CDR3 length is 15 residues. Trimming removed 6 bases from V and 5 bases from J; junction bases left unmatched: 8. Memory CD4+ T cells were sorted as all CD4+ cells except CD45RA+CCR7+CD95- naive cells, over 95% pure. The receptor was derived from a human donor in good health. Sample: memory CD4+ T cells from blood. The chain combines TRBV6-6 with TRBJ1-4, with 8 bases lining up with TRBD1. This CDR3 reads CASRTLQGGNEKLFF. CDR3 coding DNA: TGTGCCAGCAGGACCTTACAGGGGGGGAATGAAAAACTGTTTTTT.